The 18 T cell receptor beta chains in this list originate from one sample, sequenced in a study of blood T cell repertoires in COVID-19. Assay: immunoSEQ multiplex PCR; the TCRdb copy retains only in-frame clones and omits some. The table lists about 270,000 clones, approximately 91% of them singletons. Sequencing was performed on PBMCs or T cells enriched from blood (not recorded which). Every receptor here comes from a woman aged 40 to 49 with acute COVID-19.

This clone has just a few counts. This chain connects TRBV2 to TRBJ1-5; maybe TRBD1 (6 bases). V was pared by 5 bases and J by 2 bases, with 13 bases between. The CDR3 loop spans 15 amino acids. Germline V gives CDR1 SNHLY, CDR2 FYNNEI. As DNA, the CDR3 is TGTGCCAGCAGTATTTATAGACAGGGCAATCAGCCCCAGCATTTT. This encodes CASSIYRQGNQPQHF.

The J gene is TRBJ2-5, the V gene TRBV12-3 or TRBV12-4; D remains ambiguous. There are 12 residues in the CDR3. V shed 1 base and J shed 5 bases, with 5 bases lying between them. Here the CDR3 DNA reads TGTGCCAGCAGTTTAGTAATCGAGACCCAGTACTTC. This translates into CASSLVIETQYF.

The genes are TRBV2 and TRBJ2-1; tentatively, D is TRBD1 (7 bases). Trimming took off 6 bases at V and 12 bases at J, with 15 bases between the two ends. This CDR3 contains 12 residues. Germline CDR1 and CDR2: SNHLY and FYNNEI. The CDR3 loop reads CASSDNRGGQFF. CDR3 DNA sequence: TGTGCCAGCAGCGACAACAGGGGAGGGCAGTTCTTC.

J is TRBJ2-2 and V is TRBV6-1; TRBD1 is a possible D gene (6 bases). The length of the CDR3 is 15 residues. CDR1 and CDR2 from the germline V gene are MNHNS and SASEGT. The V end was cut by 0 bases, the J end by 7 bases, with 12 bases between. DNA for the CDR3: TGTGCCAGCAGTGAAGCTTGGCAGGGGAACGGGGAGCTGTTTTTT. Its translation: CASSEAWQGNGELFF.

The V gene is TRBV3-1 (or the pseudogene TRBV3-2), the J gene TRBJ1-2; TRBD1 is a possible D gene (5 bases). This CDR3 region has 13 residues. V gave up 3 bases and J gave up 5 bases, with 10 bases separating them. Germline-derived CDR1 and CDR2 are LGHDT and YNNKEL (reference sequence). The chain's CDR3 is CASSHRPGYGYTF. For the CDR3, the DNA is TGTGCCAGCAGCCACCGGCCAGGGTATGGCTACACCTTC.

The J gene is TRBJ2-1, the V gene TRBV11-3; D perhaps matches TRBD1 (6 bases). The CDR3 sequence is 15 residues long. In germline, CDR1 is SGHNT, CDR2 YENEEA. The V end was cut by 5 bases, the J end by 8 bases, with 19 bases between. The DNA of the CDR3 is TGTGCCAGCAGCCCCAGTGGGTACAGGGACCATGAGCAGTTCTTC. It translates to CASSPSGYRDHEQFF.

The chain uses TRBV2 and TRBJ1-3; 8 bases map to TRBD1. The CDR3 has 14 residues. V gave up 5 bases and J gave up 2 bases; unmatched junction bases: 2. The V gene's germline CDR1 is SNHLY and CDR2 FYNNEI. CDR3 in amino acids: CASSPQGAGNTIYF. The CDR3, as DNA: TGTGCCAGCAGTCCACAGGGGGCTGGAAACACCATATATTTT.

The CDR3 DNA follows: TGTGCCATCTCCTCCGGGGCCTACGAGCAGTACTTC. Its protein product is CAISSGAYEQYF. V gene TRBV10-3 combines with J gene TRBJ2-7; D is possibly TRBD2 (5 bases). The germline V and J ends were trimmed by 8 bases and 2 bases, with 10 bases remaining between them. Germline V lookup: CDR1 ENHRY, CDR2 SYGVKD. The CDR3 has 12 residues.

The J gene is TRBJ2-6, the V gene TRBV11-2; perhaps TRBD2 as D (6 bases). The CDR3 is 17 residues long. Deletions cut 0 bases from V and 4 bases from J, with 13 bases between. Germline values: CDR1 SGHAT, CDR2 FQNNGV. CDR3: CASSLDQSGSGANVLTF. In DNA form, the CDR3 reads TGTGCCAGCAGCTTAGACCAATCCGGGAGCGGGGCCAACGTCCTGACTTTC.

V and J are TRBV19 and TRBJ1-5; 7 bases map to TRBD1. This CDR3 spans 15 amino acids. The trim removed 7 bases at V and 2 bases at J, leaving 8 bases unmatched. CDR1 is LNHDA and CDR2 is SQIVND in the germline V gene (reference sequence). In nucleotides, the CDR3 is TGTGCCAGTACCGCGGACAGGAGTGGCAATCAGCCCCAGCATTTT. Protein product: CASTADRSGNQPQHF. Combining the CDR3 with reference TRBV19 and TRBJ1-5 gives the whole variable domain DGGITQSPKYLFRKEGQNVTLSCEQNLNHDAMYWYRQDPGQGLRLIYYSQIVNDFQKGDIAEGYSVSREKKESFPLTVTSAQKNPTAFYLCASTADRSGNQPQHFGDGTRLSIL.

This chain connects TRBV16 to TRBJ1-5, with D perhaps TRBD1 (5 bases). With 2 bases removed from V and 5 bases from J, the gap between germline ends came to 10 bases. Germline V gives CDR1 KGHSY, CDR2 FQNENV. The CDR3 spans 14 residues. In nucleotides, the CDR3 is TGTGCCAGCAGCCAAACAGGTTCCTATCAGCCCCAGCATTTT. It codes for CASSQTGSYQPQHF.

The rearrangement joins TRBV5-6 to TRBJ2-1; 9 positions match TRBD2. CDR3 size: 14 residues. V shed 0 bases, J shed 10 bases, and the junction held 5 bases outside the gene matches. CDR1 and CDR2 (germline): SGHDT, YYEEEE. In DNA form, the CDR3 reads TGTGCCAGCAGCTTGGCCGGGCTAGCGGGAGAGCAGTTCTTC. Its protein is CASSLAGLAGEQFF. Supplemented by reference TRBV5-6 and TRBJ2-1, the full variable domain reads DAGVTQSPTHLIKTRGQQVTLRCSPKSGHDTVSWYQQALGQGPQFIFQYYEEEERQRGNFPDRFSGHQFPNYSSELNVNALLLGDSALYLCASSLAGLAGEQFFGPGTRLTVL.

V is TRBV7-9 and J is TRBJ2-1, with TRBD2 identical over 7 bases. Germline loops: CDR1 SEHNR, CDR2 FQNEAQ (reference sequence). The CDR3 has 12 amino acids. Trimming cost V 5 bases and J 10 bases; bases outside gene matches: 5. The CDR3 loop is CASSPGTTEQFF. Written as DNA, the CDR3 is TGTGCCAGCAGCCCAGGGACTACCGAGCAGTTCTTC.

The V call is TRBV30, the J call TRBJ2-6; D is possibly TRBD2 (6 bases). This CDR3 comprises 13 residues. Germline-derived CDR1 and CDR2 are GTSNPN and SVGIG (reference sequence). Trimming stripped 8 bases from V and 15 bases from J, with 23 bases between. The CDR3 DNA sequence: TGTGCCCACGAGGCGTTGGGGAGGAAGGACCTGACTTTC. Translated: CAHEALGRKDLTF.

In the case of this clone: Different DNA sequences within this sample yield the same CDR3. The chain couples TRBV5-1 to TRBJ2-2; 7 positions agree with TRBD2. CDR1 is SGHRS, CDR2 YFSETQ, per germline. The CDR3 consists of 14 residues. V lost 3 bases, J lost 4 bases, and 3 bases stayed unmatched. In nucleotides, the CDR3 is TGCGCCAGCAGCTCAGGGACTACCACCGGGGAGCTGTTTTTT. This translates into CASSSGTTTGELFF.

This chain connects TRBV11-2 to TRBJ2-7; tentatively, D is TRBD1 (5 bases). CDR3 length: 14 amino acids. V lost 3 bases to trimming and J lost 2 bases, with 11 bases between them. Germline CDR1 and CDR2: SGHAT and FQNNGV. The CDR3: CASSFGREAYEQYF. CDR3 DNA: TGTGCCAGCAGCTTCGGCAGGGAAGCCTACGAGCAGTACTTC.

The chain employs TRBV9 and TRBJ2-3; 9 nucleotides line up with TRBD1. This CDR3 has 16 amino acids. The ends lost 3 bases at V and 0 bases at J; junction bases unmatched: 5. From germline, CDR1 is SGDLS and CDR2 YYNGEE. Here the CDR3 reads CASSDVQGASTDTQYF. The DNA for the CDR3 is TGTGCCAGCAGCGATGTACAGGGGGCAAGCACAGATACGCAGTATTTT.

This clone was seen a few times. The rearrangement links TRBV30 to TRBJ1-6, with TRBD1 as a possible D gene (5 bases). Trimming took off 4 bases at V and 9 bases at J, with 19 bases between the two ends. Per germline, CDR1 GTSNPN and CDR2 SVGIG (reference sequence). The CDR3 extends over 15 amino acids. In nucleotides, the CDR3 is TGTGCCTGGAATGGAAGGTCAGGGTCTAGTTCACCCCTCCACTTT. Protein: CAWNGRSGSSSPLHF.